Below, 30 T cell receptor beta chains from the same sample are listed, as sequenced in a study of shared clonotypes between healthy human individuals. Profiling relied on immunoSEQ multiplex PCR, and the TCRdb table lists in-frame clones only, not all of them. The table lists 2.3 million or so clones, roughly 93% of them singletons, with 0.39% in the top ten. The specimen sequenced was naive CD4+ T cells from PBMCs. Subset indicated: CD45RA+ positively selected. The receptors were sampled from a man aged 18 to 30 in good health. Some clones in this sample may be carry-over from other donors' samples.

This sequence joins TRBV4-2 and TRBJ1-1, with unresolved D. The V end was cut by 0 bases, the J end by 1 base, with 12 bases between. This CDR3 has 16 residues. Germline V CDR1 and CDR2: LGHNA, YNFKEQ. The CDR3 here is CASSQDRLTRNTEAFF. CDR3 bases: TGTGCCAGCAGCCAAGATAGGTTAACGAGGAACACTGAAGCTTTCTTT.

The chain links TRBV28 to TRBJ1-5; 8 nucleotides align to TRBD1. Per the germline V gene, CDR1 is MDHEN and CDR2 is SYDVKM. The V and J ends lost 0 bases and 4 bases, in that order; junction bases with no gene match: 2. This CDR3 is 15 amino acids long. The CDR3: CASSLWRQGNQPQHF. The CDR3 coding sequence is TGTGCCAGCAGTTTATGGCGACAGGGGAATCAGCCCCAGCATTTT.

This clone was seen only a few times. The chain is built from TRBV25-1 and TRBJ1-1, with D unclear. V was shortened by 10 bases and J by 1 base, with 7 bases between the two germline ends. The CDR3 has 11 residues. Per germline, CDR1 MGHDK and CDR2 SYGVNS. This CDR3 is CATVGNTEAFF. As DNA, the CDR3 is TGTGCCACCGTGGGGAACACTGAAGCTTTCTTT. Using reference TRBV25-1 and TRBJ1-1 for the parts outside the CDR3, the full variable domain is EADIYQTPRYLVIGTGKKITLECSQTMGHDKMYWYQQDPGMELHLIHYSYGVNSTEKGDLSSESTVSRIRTEHFPLTLESARPSHTSQYLCATVGNTEAFFGQGTRLTVV.

CDR3 sequence: CASSPPGQGLSYEQYF. The CDR3, as DNA: TGCGCCAGCAGCCCCCCGGGACAGGGCTTGTCCTACGAGCAGTACTTC. This rearrangement joins TRBV4-1 to TRBJ2-7; 9 bases are a match to TRBD1. Germline-derived CDR1 and CDR2 are MGHRA and YSYEKL. Trimming took 4 bases from V and 1 from J; bases not matched to a gene: 8. This CDR3 has 16 residues.

The chain recombines TRBV2 with TRBJ2-1; weak D call: TRBD1 (5 bases). This CDR3 region has 15 residues. Germline CDR1 SNHLY, CDR2 FYNNEI. Deletions cut 3 bases from V and 2 bases from J, with 11 bases between. The CDR3 bases are TGTGCCAGCAGTGAGGGGCCGTTGCCCTACAATGAGCAGTTCTTC. It translates to CASSEGPLPYNEQFF.

With regard to this clone: The sample holds other DNA sequences that translate to the same CDR3. The chain recombines TRBV28 with TRBJ1-1; no clear D gene. Looked up from germline, CDR1 is MDHEN and CDR2 is SYDVKM. CDR3 length: 14 amino acids. Trimming shortened V by 4 bases and J by 1 base, and 10 bases separated the two germline ends. CDR3 sequence (DNA): TGTGCCAGCAGTTCCTTCGGCGGGAACACTGAAGCTTTCTTT. Its translation is CASSSFGGNTEAFF.

V gene TRBV6-5 combines with J gene TRBJ2-1, with 11 bases lining up with TRBD2. V gave up 5 bases and J gave up 4 bases; unmatched junction bases: 4. Per the germline V gene, CDR1 is MNHEY and CDR2 is SVGAGI. The CDR3 has 15 residues. This CDR3 reads CASSRTSGFYNEQFF. CDR3 sequence (DNA): TGTGCCAGCAGTCGGACTAGCGGGTTTTACAATGAGCAGTTCTTC.

The CDR3 DNA reads as TGCGCCAGCAGCACCGGGGTCTATGGCTACACCTTC. This codes for CASSTGVYGYTF. The V and J genes are TRBV5-1 and TRBJ1-2, with D hard to call. This CDR3 spans 12 amino acids. CDR1 is SGHRS, CDR2 YFSETQ, per germline. The ends were cut back, 4 bases at V and 4 bases at J, with 8 bases in the middle.

The chain employs TRBV30 and TRBJ2-3; no reliable D call. The CDR3 is 10 residues long. Germline V gene data show CDR1 as GTSNPN and CDR2 as SVGIG (reference sequence). The V end lost 0 bases, the J end lost 6 bases, and 1 base lay between the germline ends. The DNA of the CDR3 is TGTGCCTGGAGTGTTGATACGCAGTATTTT. This gives the protein CAWSVDTQYF.

The chain carries TRBV29-1 and TRBJ1-2, with a weak D call TRBD1 (5 bases). Trimming cost V 1 base and J 4 bases, with 10 bases left between them. Germline CDR1 reads SQVTM; CDR2 reads ANQGSEA. The CDR3 sequence is 13 residues long. The CDR3 reads CSVEGQGRYGYTF. The CDR3 DNA follows: TGCAGCGTTGAAGGCCAGGGTCGCTATGGCTACACCTTC.

The genes are TRBV15 and TRBJ1-4; possible D gene TRBD1, 5 bases. The CDR3 is made up of 15 amino acids. The V end lost 1 base, the J end lost 7 bases, and 13 bases lay between the germline ends. CDR1 and CDR2 (germline): LNHNV, YYDKDF (reference sequence). CDR3 sequence: CATSRVYPGGEKLFF. In DNA form, the CDR3 reads TGTGCCACCAGCAGAGTTTATCCCGGGGGTGAAAAACTGTTTTTT.

DNA of the CDR3: TGCGCCAGCAGACGAGCGTACCAAGAGACCCAGTACTTC. Protein sequence: CASRRAYQETQYF. This chain joins TRBV4-1 and TRBJ2-5; D is unresolved. V dropped 6 bases and J dropped 0 bases, with 8 bases sitting between them. CDR1 MGHRA and CDR2 YSYEKL come from the germline V gene. This CDR3 region has 13 residues.

In regard to this clone: Other DNA sequences in the same sample also yield this CDR3. The rearrangement uses TRBV6-4 and TRBJ2-3; D may correspond to TRBD1 or TRBD2 (5 bases each). Looked up from germline, CDR1 is MRHNA and CDR2 is SNTAGT. Between the trimmed V and J ends, which lost 2 bases and 1 base, there was a span of 7 bases. The CDR3 extends over 14 amino acids. CDR3 region: CASSDRGGTDTQYF. The CDR3 coding sequence is TGTGCCAGCAGTGACAGGGGAGGCACAGATACGCAGTATTTT.

This chain uses TRBV28 with TRBJ2-2; maybe TRBD1 (7 bases). V lost 2 bases to trimming and J lost 7 bases, with 14 bases between them. This CDR3 is built from 15 residues. Looked up from germline, CDR1 is MDHEN and CDR2 is SYDVKM. Here the CDR3 reads CASSLNRGGVGELFF. DNA of the CDR3: TGTGCCAGCAGTTTAAACAGGGGAGGCGTCGGGGAGCTGTTTTTT.

The chain combines TRBV4-1 with TRBJ2-7; possibly TRBD2 for D (5 bases). This CDR3 is 14 amino acids long. Germline CDR1 is MGHRA and CDR2 is YSYEKL. V lost 4 bases to trimming and J lost 6 bases, with 16 bases between them. CDR3: CASSPRSGGPEQYF. The DNA of the CDR3 is TGCGCCAGCAGCCCTCGTTCCGGAGGTCCCGAGCAGTACTTC.

V usage is TRBV11-2 and J usage is TRBJ2-7, with D possibly being TRBD1 (6 bases). Per the germline V gene, CDR1 is SGHAT and CDR2 is FQNNGV. V was cut by 6 bases and J by 6 bases, with 18 bases left in between. CDR3 length equals 14 residues. The CDR3 protein is CASSFDRYPGEQYF. For the CDR3, the DNA is TGTGCCAGCAGTTTTGACAGGTACCCGGGCGAGCAGTACTTC.

This chain links TRBV28 with TRBJ2-3, with 11 nucleotides matching TRBD1. Losses at the gene ends were 5 bases for V and 0 bases for J; bases not matched to a gene: 4. Germline CDR1 and CDR2: MDHEN and SYDVKM. The CDR3 runs to 16 residues. CDR3 bases: TGTGCCAGCAGTAATCGGGACAGGGGGAGCACAGATACGCAGTATTTT. Protein sequence: CASSNRDRGSTDTQYF.

The V gene is TRBV19, the J gene TRBJ1-2, with D unclear. The CDR3 runs to 13 residues. V gave up 5 bases and J gave up 6 bases, with 13 bases separating them. Germline V lookup: CDR1 LNHDA, CDR2 SQIVND (reference sequence). The CDR3 loop is CASSSHDRDGYTF. The CDR3 region has the DNA TGTGCCAGTAGTTCCCACGATAGAGATGGCTACACCTTC.

The V and J genes are TRBV6-5 and TRBJ2-7; D not certain. This CDR3 has 14 residues. Trimming shortened V by 1 base and J by 5 bases, and 12 bases separated the two germline ends. Germline-derived CDR1 and CDR2 are MNHEY and SVGAGI. Here the CDR3 DNA reads TGTGCCAGCAGTTACTATATGGGCTTCGACGAGCAGTACTTC. Its translation is CASSYYMGFDEQYF.

The rearrangement links TRBV28 to TRBJ2-7; no clear D. Trimming shortened V by 1 base and J by 7 bases, and 8 bases separated the two germline ends. Germline-derived CDR1 and CDR2 are MDHEN and SYDVKM. The CDR3 spans 12 residues. CDR3: CASSLLGREQYF. Written as DNA, the CDR3 is TGTGCCAGCAGTTTATTAGGTAGGGAGCAGTACTTC.

This chain uses TRBV18 with TRBJ2-1, with a weak D call TRBD1 (5 bases). Trimming removed 1 base at V and 4 bases at J, with 11 bases between. In germline, CDR1 is KGHSH, CDR2 LQKENI. The CDR3 extends over 15 amino acids. The CDR3 DNA sequence: TGTGCCAGCTCACCACAAGGGGCAGGTTACAATGAGCAGTTCTTC. This encodes CASSPQGAGYNEQFF. The full variable domain, in which reference TRBV18 and TRBJ2-1 provide the parts outside the CDR3, is NAGVMQNPRHLVRRRGQEARLRCSPMKGHSHVYWYRQLPEEGLKFMVYLQKENIIDESGMPKERFSAEFPKEGPSILRIQQVVRGDSAAYFCASSPQGAGYNEQFFGPGTRLTVL.

V is TRBV18 and J is TRBJ2-1, with 11 bases aligning to TRBD2. The V segment lost 2 bases and the J segment 6 bases; nucleotides outside the gene matches: 3. CDR1 and CDR2 (germline): KGHSH, LQKENI. The CDR3 runs to 15 residues. CDR3 bases: TGTGCCAGCTCACCAATACTAGCGGGAGCCAATGAGCAGTTCTTC. Translating gives CASSPILAGANEQFF.

This clone was observed once. This chain connects TRBV7-3 to TRBJ2-5, with D perhaps matching TRBD2 (6 bases). The CDR3 sequence is 13 residues long. CDR1 SGHTA and CDR2 FQGTGA come from the germline V gene. Trimming shortened V by 5 bases and J by 1 base, and 8 bases separated the two germline ends. The CDR3: CASSPTSQETQYF. The CDR3 DNA reads as TGTGCCAGCAGCCCGACTAGCCAAGAGACCCAGTACTTC.

The V call is TRBV11-2, the J call TRBJ2-7, with no clear D. Trimming took 4 bases from V and 3 from J, leaving 4 bases between them. This CDR3 has 11 residues. The germline V gene encodes CDR1 SGHAT and CDR2 FQNNGV. The CDR3 sequence is CASSYHYEQYF. The CDR3 coding sequence is TGTGCCAGCAGCTACCACTACGAGCAGTACTTC.

The chain combines TRBV9 with TRBJ2-3; tentative D call: TRBD2 (6 bases). The CDR3 sequence is 16 residues long. V was trimmed by 0 bases and J by 8 bases, leaving 19 bases between them. CDR1 and CDR2 (germline): SGDLS, YYNGEE. The CDR3 DNA sequence: TGTGCCAGCAGCGTAGCCCATAGCGGATCTCAGGGTACGCAGTATTTT. Encoded protein: CASSVAHSGSQGTQYF.

The chain carries TRBV5-5 and TRBJ2-6; maybe TRBD2 (5 bases). In germline, CDR1 is SGHKS, CDR2 YYEKEE (reference sequence). V shed 0 bases and J shed 0 bases, with 10 bases lying between them. The CDR3 has 17 residues. This CDR3 reads CASSLGVGSSGANVLTF. DNA for the CDR3: TGTGCCAGCAGCTTGGGGGTTGGGAGCTCTGGGGCCAACGTCCTGACTTTC. Full variable domain (remainder filled in from reference TRBV5-5 and TRBJ2-6): DAGVTQSPTHLIKTRGQQVTLRCSPISGHKSVSWYQQVLGQGPQFIFQYYEKEERGRGNFPDRFSARQFPNYSSELNVNALLLGDSALYLCASSLGVGSSGANVLTFGAGSRLTVL.

The chain uses TRBV2 and TRBJ2-1; D remains unclear. Per the germline V gene, CDR1 is SNHLY and CDR2 is FYNNEI. V was cut by 7 bases and J by 2 bases, with 12 bases left in between. The CDR3 has 14 amino acids. The CDR3 DNA reads TGTGCCAGCACCAGCGAACGTACCTACAATGAGCAGTTCTTC. Translating gives CASTSERTYNEQFF. The full variable domain, its missing parts supplied by reference TRBV2 and TRBJ2-1, is EPEVTQTPSHQVTQMGQEVILRCVPISNHLYFYWYRQILGQKVEFLVSFYNNEISEKSEIFDDQFSVERPDGSNFTLKIRSTKLEDSAMYFCASTSERTYNEQFFGPGTRLTVL.

This clone was found once. V is TRBV5-4 and J is TRBJ2-1; 10 bases match TRBD2. The CDR3 sequence is 15 residues long. Germline V gives CDR1 SGHNT, CDR2 YYREEE (reference sequence). V shed 4 bases and J 4 bases; nucleotides not matched to a gene: 5. CDR3 DNA: TGTGCCAGCAGCCAGAGGACTAGCGGTTACAATGAGCAGTTCTTC. This translates into CASSQRTSGYNEQFF.

The rearrangement joins TRBV11-2 to TRBJ2-3, with 8 bases matching TRBD1. The germline V gene has CDR1 SGHAT and CDR2 FQNNGV. The CDR3 length is 16 residues. Losses at the gene ends were 2 bases for V and 3 bases for J; bases not matched to a gene: 7. CDR3 loop: CASSLSLGQETDTQYF. The CDR3 DNA sequence: TGTGCCAGCAGCTTAAGTTTGGGACAGGAGACAGATACGCAGTATTTT.

The chain links TRBV7-2 to TRBJ2-7; 8 positions agree with TRBD1. J gave up 6 bases and V 5 bases, and 6 bases lay outside the gene matches. The CDR3 has 13 amino acids. The germline gives CDR1 SGHTA, CDR2 FQGNSA. In nucleotides, the CDR3 is TGTGCCAGCAGCCCGACAGGGGTTGGCGAGCAGTACTTC. It encodes CASSPTGVGEQYF. The whole variable domain, remainder taken from reference TRBV7-2 and TRBJ2-7, is GAGVSQSPSNKVTEKGKDVELRCDPISGHTALYWYRQSLGQGLEFLIYFQGNSAPDKSGLPSDRFSAERTGGSVSTLTIQRTQQEDSAVYLCASSPTGVGEQYFGPGTRLTVT.